These T cell receptor beta chains were read from a single sample in a study of blood T cell repertoires in COVID-19. Clones were read by immunoSEQ multiplex PCR, and TCRdb kept only the in-frame ones, dropping some. Among some 200,000 clones listed, about 80% were seen once. The sequenced sample consisted of peripheral blood. The source is a woman aged 25-40 years who had recovered from COVID-19. The CDR3 runs from the conserved cysteine through the conserved F or W. Each record gives: V gene, clone size, D gene, J gene, CDR3 DNA, CDR3 protein. The D gene is left open where the match is weak. For some rows the clone size is stated as once, few or many, or as a class when expanded; others skip it.

TRBV6-5,NA,TRBD1,TRBJ1-1,TGTGCCAGCAGTTACCCAGGGGGCGGAACTGAAGCTTTCTTT,CASSYPGGGTEAFF
TRBV30,NA,TRBD1,TRBJ1-5,TGTGCCTGGAGTGTAGGGGCGACAGGGAATAATCAGCCCCAGCATTTT,CAWSVGATGNNQPQHF
TRBV3-1/TRBV3-2,NA,NA,TRBJ2-7,TGTGCCAGCAGCCAAATCTGGGAAGCCCAAGCGGACGAGCAGTACTTC,CASSQIWEAQADEQYF
TRBV2,once,NA,TRBJ2-5,TGTGCCAGCAGTGAAGCTTCAGGGACTCCCCAGTACTTC,CASSEASGTPQYF
TRBV15,NA,NA,TRBJ2-7,TGTGCCACCAGCGCGCAGGGTTACGAGCAGTACTTC,CATSAQGYEQYF
TRBV2,few,NA,TRBJ2-3,TGTGCCAGCAGTGAATACGGGAAAAGCACAGATACGCAGTATTTT,CASSEYGKSTDTQYF
TRBV11-3,NA,NA,TRBJ2-3,TGTGCCAGCAGCTACGGGACTTGGATCACAGATACGCAGTATTTT,CASSYGTWITDTQYF
TRBV6-5,NA,TRBD1,TRBJ1-5,TGTGCCAGCAGGACAGGGGGCGGGAATCAGCCCCAGCATTTT,CASRTGGGNQPQHF
TRBV2,NA,NA,TRBJ2-7,TGTGCCAGCACTCACCCCAGTGGGCCCGGTTACGAGCAGTACTTC,CASTHPSGPGYEQYF
TRBV21-1,NA,NA,TRBJ2-1,TGTGCCAGCAGCAAAGGGGAAAGGGGCGATGAGCAGTTCTTC,CASSKGERGDEQFF
TRBV30,NA,NA,TRBJ1-2,TGTGCCTGGAGCCTCCTATTCCGTGGAATTGGGGCGAAGGCCGGCTATGGCTACACCTTC,CAWSLLFRGIGAKAGYGYTF
TRBV28,NA,NA,TRBJ2-7,TGTGCCAGCAGTTTAGATCCCCCCGGTGCAGGGGTGGACGAGCAGTACTTC,CASSLDPPGAGVDEQYF
TRBV29-1,NA,TRBD2,TRBJ2-3,TGCAGCGTTGAATTCGCGGGAGAAGAACTTACGCAGTATTTT,CSVEFAGEELTQYF